The 12 T cell receptor beta chains listed next were all sequenced from one sample in a study of blood T cell repertoires in COVID-19. Sequenced by immunoSEQ multiplex PCR; TCRdb stores in-frame clones only, minus some. The table lists tens of thousands of clones, approximately 85% of them singletons. Material: peripheral blood. The receptors shown here come from a human donor in a cohort sampled during active COVID-19.

The chain employs TRBV28 and TRBJ2-2; TRBD1 matches 9 bases. This CDR3 region has 15 residues. Germline V gene lookup returns CDR1 MDHEN and CDR2 SYDVKM. After removal of 6 bases from V and 5 bases from J, the junction contained 7 bases not matched to a gene. CDR3: CASSRPGQGTGELFF. CDR3 nucleotides: TGTGCCAGCAGCCGCCCGGGACAGGGTACCGGGGAGCTGTTTTTT. Full variable domain (remainder filled in from reference TRBV28 and TRBJ2-2): DVKVTQSSRYLVKRTGEKVFLECVQDMDHENMFWYRQDPGLGLRLIYFSYDVKMKEKGDIPEGYSVSREKKERFSLILESASTNQTSMYLCASSRPGQGTGELFFGEGSRLTVL.

In this sample, this clone turned up once. The chain employs TRBV9 and TRBJ2-7, with D perhaps TRBD1 (5 bases). Trimming stripped 0 bases from V and 1 base from J, with 14 bases between. The CDR3 runs to 16 residues. The V gene's germline CDR1 is SGDLS and CDR2 YYNGEE. CDR3 sequence: CASSVGGRTTSYEQYF. CDR3 coding DNA: TGTGCCAGCAGCGTAGGTGGTCGGACAACATCCTACGAGCAGTACTTC. The full variable domain, its missing parts supplied by reference TRBV9 and TRBJ2-7, is DSGVTQTPKHLITATGQRVTLRCSPRSGDLSVYWYQQSLDQGLQFLIQYYNGEERAKGNILERFSAQQFPDLHSELNLSSLELGDSALYFCASSVGGRTTSYEQYFGPGTRLTVT.

This clone was seen just once. The J gene is TRBJ2-7, the V gene TRBV18; D possibly corresponds to TRBD1 (6 bases). V shed 6 bases and J shed 5 bases, with 26 bases lying between them. The CDR3 spans 17 residues. In germline, CDR1 is KGHSH, CDR2 LQKENI. The CDR3 loop is CASSLQGLVPRTHEQYF. In nucleotides, the CDR3 is TGTGCCAGCTCCCTCCAGGGGTTAGTCCCGAGAACCCACGAGCAGTACTTC. Based on the CDR3 plus reference TRBV18 and TRBJ2-7, the full variable domain is NAGVMQNPRHLVRRRGQEARLRCSPMKGHSHVYWYRQLPEEGLKFMVYLQKENIIDESGMPKERFSAEFPKEGPSILRIQQVVRGDSAAYFCASSLQGLVPRTHEQYFGPGTRLTVT.

This clone was seen only once. The chain carries TRBV3-1 (or the pseudogene TRBV3-2) and TRBJ1-4; TRBD1 matches at 7 bases. The CDR3 extends over 16 amino acids. V lost 1 base to trimming and J lost 6 bases; unmatched junction nucleotides: 8. Germline V gene lookup returns CDR1 LGHDT and CDR2 YNNKEL (reference sequence). The CDR3 reads CASSQGYEGAHEKLFF. DNA for the CDR3: TGTGCCAGCAGCCAAGGGTACGAGGGGGCCCATGAAAAACTGTTTTTT.

The chain couples TRBV2 to TRBJ2-1; TRBD2 aligns across 13 bases. V shed 6 bases, J shed 5 bases, and the junction held 10 bases outside the gene matches. This CDR3 comprises 17 residues. The germline V gene has CDR1 SNHLY and CDR2 FYNNEI. The CDR3 region is CASSLTGTSGTDNEQFF. The CDR3 nucleotides read TGTGCCAGCAGCCTAACCGGGACTAGCGGGACCGACAATGAGCAGTTCTTC.

This sequence joins TRBV7-8 and TRBJ1-2, with a weak D call TRBD1 (6 bases). V was pared by 3 bases and J by 4 bases, with 9 bases between. The CDR3 totals 13 residues. Germline loops: CDR1 SGHVS, CDR2 FQNEAQ. The CDR3 DNA follows: TGTGCCAGCAGCTTTGGGACACCCTATGGCTACACCTTC. This translates into CASSFGTPYGYTF.

The chain joins TRBV24-1 to TRBJ2-7; the match to TRBD1 covers 8 bases. The germline V gene has CDR1 KGHDR and CDR2 SFDVKD. J gave up 4 bases and V 4 bases, and 8 bases lay outside the gene matches. The CDR3 is made up of 15 amino acids. CDR3 nucleotides: TGTGCCACCAGTGAAACGACAGGGGTAAGGTACGAGCAGTACTTC. Translated, it gives CATSETTGVRYEQYF.

The V and J genes are TRBV10-3 and TRBJ2-2, with 8 bases identical to TRBD1. Losses at the gene ends were 10 bases for V and 2 bases for J; bases not matched to a gene: 3. The CDR3 length is 13 residues. Germline assignment: CDR1 ENHRY and CDR2 SYGVKD. In DNA, the CDR3 is TGTGCCACCGGACAGGGAAACACCGGGGAGCTGTTTTTT. Translated, it gives CATGQGNTGELFF.

The chain is built from TRBV5-1 and TRBJ2-7; D is perhaps TRBD1 (5 bases). V dropped 1 base and J dropped 4 bases, with 15 bases sitting between them. Germline V gene sequence: CDR1 SGHRS, CDR2 YFSETQ. The CDR3 is made up of 15 amino acids. CDR3 amino acids: CASSLSSAGIYEQYF. For the CDR3, the DNA is TGCGCCAGCAGCTTGTCGAGTGCAGGGATTTACGAGCAGTACTTC.

This chain links TRBV11-3 with TRBJ1-1; weak D call: TRBD1 (6 bases). Trimming removed 6 bases at V and 7 bases at J, with 18 bases between. CDR3 size: 14 residues. Looked up from germline, CDR1 is SGHNT and CDR2 is YENEEA. The CDR3 loop is CASSLTGRRGEAFF. CDR3 sequence (DNA): TGTGCCAGCAGTTTGACAGGCCGCCGGGGTGAAGCTTTCTTT.

This clone was seen a few times. The chain joins TRBV4-3 to TRBJ2-3, with D hard to call. The CDR3 loop spans 15 amino acids. Germline assignment: CDR1 LGHNA and CDR2 YSLEER. Trimming stripped 0 bases from V and 6 bases from J, with 13 bases between. The CDR3 here is CASSQDERGLDTQYF. The CDR3 bases are TGCGCCAGCAGCCAAGATGAGCGCGGTCTGGATACGCAGTATTTT.

The sample holds a few counts of this clone. The genes are TRBV5-1 and TRBJ2-2, with D possibly being TRBD1 (6 bases). Germline V gene data show CDR1 as SGHRS and CDR2 as YFSETQ. The CDR3 length is 17 residues. V lost 4 bases to trimming and J lost 1 base, with 17 bases between them. The CDR3 loop reads CASSQRGGHQNTGELFF. The CDR3 DNA is TGCGCCAGCAGCCAGCGAGGGGGACACCAGAACACCGGGGAGCTGTTTTTT. Using reference TRBV5-1 and TRBJ2-2 for the parts outside the CDR3, the full variable domain is KAGVTQTPRYLIKTRGQQVTLSCSPISGHRSVSWYQQTPGQGLQFLFEYFSETQRNKGNFPGRFSGRQFSNSRSEMNVSTLELGDSALYLCASSQRGGHQNTGELFFGEGSRLTVL.